A selection of T cell receptor beta chains follows, all from one sample in a study of cytomegalovirus exposure and HLA in healthy donors. Assay used: immunoSEQ multiplex PCR; TCRdb lists only in-frame clones, some missing. The sample consists of 190,000 or so clones, 80% to 85% of them appearing once. Material: PBMCs. These receptors all stem from a man in his fifties in good health and CMV-seronegative. Each CDR3 is given with its conserved first and last residue.

>TRBV18|.
CASSSGQGNYEQYF
>TRBV9|TRBJ1-1
CASSPDRAVNTEAFF
>TRBV20-1|TRBJ1-2
CSVGTAYGYTF
>TRBV6-1|TRBJ1-1
CASSEEGLNTEAFF
>TRBV15|TRBJ2-2
CATSTRLDTGELFF
>TRBV5-1|TRBJ2-2
CASSLGHTGELFF
>TRBV4-2|TRBJ1-1
CASSQDLRGYTEAFF
>TRBV19|TRBJ2-3
CASSNPAERPSTDTQYF
>TRBV19|TRBJ1-2
CASSILGVYGYTF
>TRBV19|TRBJ2-3
CASSILGRKTDTQYF
>TRBV7-2|TRBJ2-1
CASSLDTGAYNEQFF
>TRBV5-1|TRBJ1-1
CASSSYTGLDEAFF
>TRBV18|TRBJ2-3
CASSPPDRNPTDTQYF
>TRBV29-1|TRBJ2-2
CSVRGQTPNTGELFF
>TRBV27|TRBJ2-5
CASRMTGPGETQYF
>TRBV18|TRBJ2-7
CASSARQDGEQYF
>TRBV6-6|TRBJ2-2
CASSQGLAGNTGELFF
>TRBV7-9|TRBJ2-7
CASSAGLLSGHLSYEQYF
>TRBV29-1|TRBJ2-7
CSVLTSGRHHEQYF
>TRBV7-9|TRBJ2-2
CASNVLAGPTGELFF
>TRBV18|TRBJ1-3
CASSPGTGAGNTIYF
>TRBV9|TRBJ1-2
CASSRDRVWYGYTF
>TRBV19|.
CASSILRGLEQYF
>TRBV7-2|TRBJ1-5
CASSGRDPGVGQPQHF
>TRBV10-1|TRBJ1-3
CASSESPGQGGAGNTIYF
>TRBV4-1|.
CASSQAPGQDEQYF
>TRBV7-2|TRBJ1-1
CASSLEQGVPYTEAFF
>TRBV19|TRBJ1-1
CASLGPGENTEAFF
>TRBV7-6|TRBJ2-2
CASSLGLGPNTGELFF
>TRBV9|TRBJ2-1
CASSVVPGGRNEQFF
>TRBV6-5|TRBJ2-1
CASSTPSRFF
>TRBV7-9|TRBJ2-3
CASSRGGLAGESTDTQYF
>TRBV7-2|TRBJ2-5
CASSIIMGASQETQYF
>TRBV7-2|TRBJ1-2
CASSLGPDTGYTF
>TRBV4-1|TRBJ1-4
CASSQNYGHTNEKLFF
>TRBV15|TRBJ2-5
CATSRGRGLETQYF
>TRBV5-1|TRBJ2-2
CASSISGLLNTGELFF
>TRBV5-4|TRBJ2-1
CASSVGAQKNEQFF
>TRBV4-1|TRBJ1-5
CASSQDGGAGQPQHF
>TRBV7-7|TRBJ2-5
CASSINRGRETQYF